This T cell receptor (beta chain) was identified in a study of response to subunit inactivated influenza vaccine. TCRdb itself ran the RT-PCR reads through MiXCR, one entry per CDR3 protein. The table records 500,000 to 550,000 distinct CDR3 sequences, less than 25% of them present only once. This clonotype was detected a few times. CDR3 length equals 15 residues. Trimming cost V 5 bases and J 5 bases; bases outside gene matches: 4. Germline CDR1 and CDR2: SEHNR and FQNEAQ (reference sequence). The same sample was also used in a study of T cells expressing NK-cell markers. That investigation notes: 5'RACE template switching built TCR beta cDNA with unique molecular identifiers. Of eight sequenced donors, seven were HCMV-seropositive and one HCMV-seronegative. Restricting sorting to alpha-beta TCR T cells was achieved in several experiments by an anti-gamma-delta TCR antibody. The study found dominant NKG2C+ clonotypes at roughly 1.0-8% of CD8+ T cells in six donors. Where a few donors were concerned, these clonotypes also led the CD3+CD56-NKG2C+ fraction.

Here the sequenced sample was CD4+ T cells sorted from PBMCs, taken 12 days after vaccination. The source of this sequence is a man between 50 and 59 years old who received an inactivated influenza vaccine. The chain combines TRBV7-9 with TRBJ2-1; 12 bases agree with TRBD2. Here the CDR3 reads CASSQWTSGNNEQFF. CDR3 sequence (DNA): TGTGCCAGCAGCCAATGGACTAGCGGGAACAATGAGCAGTTCTTC.